These T cell receptor beta chains were read from a single sample in a study of cytomegalovirus exposure and HLA in healthy donors. Assay used: immunoSEQ multiplex PCR; TCRdb lists only in-frame clones, some missing. The table lists roughly 110,000 clones, roughly 80% of them singletons, with 2% to 3% in the top ten. Material for sequencing was PBMCs. These TCRs come from a man aged 35-49 years in good health and CMV-seronegative. Each CDR3 is given with its conserved first and last residue. A D gene is named only where the DNA matches it firmly. A clone size is listed for some rows: how often the clone was seen (once, few, many), or a class if it is expanded.

CDR3nt,CDR3aa,len,d_gene,v_gene,abundance,j_gene
TGTGCCAGCAGTCAGGACTATTCCGTCTCCTACAATGAGCAGTTCTTC,CASSQDYSVSYNEQFF,16,.,TRBV5-4,.,TRBJ2-1
TGTGCCAGCAGACAACGGGACACTTACAATGAGCAGTTCTTC,CASRQRDTYNEQFF,14,.,TRBV6-4,.,TRBJ2-1
TGTGCCAGCAGCAAAGGGGACAGGGGCCTCCCGTTTCCCTACAATGAGCAGTTCTTC,CASSKGDRGLPFPYNEQFF,19,.,TRBV21-1,.,TRBJ2-1
TGTGCCAGCAGCTGGGGACAGGCCCCTGGCTACACCTTC,CASSWGQAPGYTF,13,TRBD1,TRBV11-2,.,TRBJ1-2
TGCAGCGTGACACAGGGTAGCAATCAGCCCCAGCATTTT,CSVTQGSNQPQHF,13,.,TRBV29-1,few,TRBJ1-5
TGTTCCAGCAGCTTTGGGGGGGGGTCAGGAACTGAAGCTTTCTTT,CSSSFGGGSGTEAFF,15,.,TRBV7-9,.,TRBJ1-1
TGTGCCAGCAGCTTAGAACGGGGGTGGGGCGATACGCAGTATTTT,CASSLERGWGDTQYF,15,.,TRBV7-2,.,TRBJ2-3
TGTGCCAGCAGCTTAGGCGGGGGCCGGGGCTACACCTTC,CASSLGGGRGYTF,13,.,TRBV11-2,.,TRBJ1-2
TGTGCCAGCAGCGTGAGTGGGGCCACTGAAGCTTTCTTT,CASSVSGATEAFF,13,.,TRBV5-6,few,TRBJ1-1
TGTGCCAGCAGTGCCGGACAGACCTATGGCTACACCTTC,CASSAGQTYGYTF,13,.,TRBV2,.,TRBJ1-2
TGTGCCAGCAGCGTAGGGAGCGGGGGTACCTACAATGAGCAGTTCTTC,CASSVGSGGTYNEQFF,16,TRBD2,TRBV9,.,TRBJ2-1
TGTGCCAGCAGCTGGACGGGGGGCGATTCACCCCTCCACTTT,CASSWTGGDSPLHF,14,.,TRBV7-8,.,TRBJ1-6
TGTGCCAGCAGTGAAGACAGCTTCTCCTACGAGCAGTACTTC,CASSEDSFSYEQYF,14,.,TRBV6-1,.,TRBJ2-7
TGCGCCAGCAGCTTGGGGCGGCGTGGCTCTGGGGCCAACGTCCTGACTTTC,CASSLGRRGSGANVLTF,17,.,TRBV5-1,.,TRBJ2-6
TGTGCCAGCAGCACAGAGGGAGGGGCGCGGCAGTACTTC,CASSTEGGARQYF,13,TRBD2,TRBV7-2,.,TRBJ2-7
TGTGCCAGCTCACGATCCGGGATAGTAAACTTGAGCTCTGGAAACACCATATATTTT,CASSRSGIVNLSSGNTIYF,19,.,TRBV18,.,TRBJ1-3
TGTGCCAGCAGCCTTCGAATTGCCAGCGGGGGGGCCACAGATACGCAGTATTTT,CASSLRIASGGATDTQYF,18,TRBD2,TRBV5-4,.,TRBJ2-3
TGTGCCAGTAGTCTGCGACTAGCGGGGGGGGAGGTAAATGAGCAGTTCTTC,CASSLRLAGGEVNEQFF,17,TRBD2,TRBV19,.,TRBJ2-1
TGTGCCAGCAGCTTGGAACAGGGGGGCCAAGAGACCCAGTACTTC,CASSLEQGGQETQYF,15,TRBD1,TRBV5-6,few,TRBJ2-5
TGTGCCAGCAGCCGGGACCGGGAGTCGGATACGCAGTATTTT,CASSRDRESDTQYF,14,.,TRBV14,.,TRBJ2-3
TGTGCCAGCTCCTTGACAGGGGGTATCTACGAGCAGTACTTC,CASSLTGGIYEQYF,14,TRBD1,TRBV18,.,TRBJ2-7
TGTGCCAGCAGTGAAGCGGGGACAGTTAATTCACCCCTCCACTTT,CASSEAGTVNSPLHF,15,TRBD1,TRBV2,once,TRBJ1-6
TGCGCCAGCAGCAGGGGACAGGGTGGCACTGAAGCTTTCTTT,CASSRGQGGTEAFF,14,TRBD1,TRBV5-1,.,TRBJ1-1
TGTGCCAGCAGCAAGGTGCTAGCGGGGCCTAGCTCCTACGAGCAGTACTTC,CASSKVLAGPSSYEQYF,17,.,TRBV21-1,.,TRBJ2-7
TGCGCCAGCAGCCCAAAAGGAGGGGGACAGGGGGCCGAGTCCATCTACGAGCAGTACTTC,CASSPKGGGQGAESIYEQYF,20,TRBD1,TRBV5-1,.,TRBJ2-7
TGTGCCAGCAGCGTTCGGGGGGCTATCGATTCACCCCTCCACTTT,CASSVRGAIDSPLHF,15,.,TRBV9,.,TRBJ1-6
TGTGCCAGCAGCGTAGCTGGCGGGGGGACACCTGAGCAGTTCTTC,CASSVAGGGTPEQFF,15,TRBD2,TRBV9,.,TRBJ2-1
TGTGCCAGCAGCTTAAGGAGGGGAAACACCGGGGAGCTGTTTTTT,CASSLRRGNTGELFF,15,.,TRBV11-2,.,TRBJ2-2
TGCGCCAGCTGGGACAGGGCCTTGAACACTGAAGCTTTCTTT,CASWDRALNTEAFF,14,TRBD1,TRBV5-1,.,TRBJ1-1
TGTGCCAGCAGTGTTGTAGCGGGGGGGCCGGGGGACATTCAGTACTTC,CASSVVAGGPGDIQYF,16,TRBD2,TRBV6-1,.,TRBJ2-4
TGTGCCAGTAGTAACCCGGGACTAGCAAACGAGCAGTACTTC,CASSNPGLANEQYF,14,TRBD2,TRBV19,few,TRBJ2-7
TGTGCCAGCAGCTTAACCCTGGGACAGGGGCCCAGCTCCTATAATTCACCCCTCCACTTT,CASSLTLGQGPSSYNSPLHF,20,TRBD1,TRBV13,.,TRBJ1-6
TGTGCCAGCAGTCGTCCGGGACAGGGGAACATTCAGTACTTC,CASSRPGQGNIQYF,14,TRBD1,TRBV6-5,.,TRBJ2-4
TGTGCCAGCAGTAGAGGGGGTGCAGGCCAGCCCCAGCATTTT,CASSRGGAGQPQHF,14,.,TRBV27,.,TRBJ1-5
TGTGCCAGCAACTCCGGGTTCTATGGCTACACCTTC,CASNSGFYGYTF,12,.,TRBV5-8,.,TRBJ1-2
TGCGCCAGCAGCCAAGATGGAACAGGGGGCCCCACAGATACGCAGTATTTT,CASSQDGTGGPTDTQYF,17,TRBD1,TRBV4-1,few,TRBJ2-3
TGTGCCAGCAGTTACTCCCCTAGCGGGGACGAGCAGTACTTC,CASSYSPSGDEQYF,14,TRBD2,TRBV6-5,medium-sized,TRBJ2-7
TGTGCCAGCAGCGGACAGTTCCAAGAGACCCAGTACTTC,CASSGQFQETQYF,13,.,TRBV11-2,.,TRBJ2-5
TGTGCCAGCAGCAGCAGTCTAGCGTCGTACGAGCAGTACTTC,CASSSSLASYEQYF,14,.,TRBV7-2,few,TRBJ2-7
TGTGCCAGCAGCTTGTTACGGGACAGGGGGCAGCCCCAGCATTTT,CASSLLRDRGQPQHF,15,TRBD1,TRBV5-6,.,TRBJ1-5
TGCGCCAGCAGCGGCAGTGACAGGGGGACGCAGTATTTT,CASSGSDRGTQYF,13,TRBD1,TRBV5-1,.,TRBJ2-3
TGCGCCAGCAGCTGGGAAGGGGCCGAGCAGTACTTC,CASSWEGAEQYF,12,.,TRBV5-1,once,TRBJ2-7
TGTGCCAGCAGTTCCGAACTAGCGGGGGGGCTCGATACGCAGTATTTT,CASSSELAGGLDTQYF,16,TRBD2,TRBV6-5,.,TRBJ2-3
TGTGCCAGCAGCTTGGGCACGAGTAGCAATCAGCCCCAGCATTTT,CASSLGTSSNQPQHF,15,.,TRBV5-6,.,TRBJ1-5
TGTGCCAGCTCACGCTCGACTAGCGGGGGGCCTTACAATGAGCAGTTCTTC,CASSRSTSGGPYNEQFF,17,TRBD2,TRBV18,.,TRBJ2-1
TGCGCCAGCAGCGTAGGGAGTGGACGATCTAACTATGGCTACACCTTC,CASSVGSGRSNYGYTF,16,.,TRBV5-1,once,TRBJ1-2